Sequencing of this T cell receptor beta chain was carried out in a study of TIL therapy for anti-PD-1-resistant metastatic lung cancer. The overall study: Median tumor mutation burden was approximately 1.5 mutations per megabase.

V lost 7 bases and J lost 4; bases outside the gene matches: 0. The CDR3 spans 11 residues. The libraries were made with immunoSEQ v3. Measured with immunoSEQ multiplex PCR; TCRdb has only the in-frame clones, and not every one. The sample yields under 65,000 clones, around four fifths seen once. Time point given: pre-treatment sample, taken before nivolumab and TIL therapy. A few counts support this clone. The sequencing here drew on blood, taken at baseline. The TCR sequence derives from a person between 25 and 79 years old with non-small cell lung cancer. J is TRBJ1-2 and V is TRBV5-3; 8 bases are shared with TRBD1. TRBV5-3 is an ORF for which the function is uncertain. This chain's CDR3 is CARQGAYGYTF. CDR3 coding DNA: TGTGCCAGACAGGGGGCCTATGGCTACACCTTC.